The TCR beta chain under discussion was sequenced for a study of blood T cell repertoires in COVID-19. V lost 6 bases and J lost 7; bases outside the gene matches: 14. The CDR3 runs to 16 residues. Germline values: CDR1 MNHEY, CDR2 SMNVEV (reference sequence). Libraries were prepared by immunoSEQ multiplex PCR; TCRdb keeps only in-frame clonotypes and omits some of them. The sample holds about 160,000 clones, approximately 80% seen once. This TCR came from a woman aged 55-69 years who had recovered from COVID-19. V and J are TRBV27 and TRBJ1-4; 7 bases align to TRBD1. Sequenced material: PBMCs or T cells enriched from blood (not recorded which). As DNA, the CDR3 is TGTGCCAGCAGACGTGCAGGAGGGGGCAGGAGTGAAAAACTGTTTTTT. Translated, it gives CASRRAGGGRSEKLFF.